The 5 T cell receptor beta chains listed next were all sequenced from one sample in a study of cytotoxic CD8 clonotypes in ibrutinib-treated CLL. The repertoire was sequenced with immunoSEQ multiplex PCR; TCRdb's copy has only in-frame clones and lacks some. Among 150,000 to 200,000 clones, approximately 91% were seen once, and the ten largest hold more than 2.5%. Sequencing used PBMCs, obtained at disease progression, from a patient treated with ibrutinib. Receptors were obtained from a human donor with chronic lymphocytic leukemia.

The rearrangement uses TRBV27 and TRBJ2-3; D gene ambiguous. The CDR3 is 15 amino acids. Trimming removed 5 bases at V and 3 bases at J, with 15 bases between. CDR1 MNHEY and CDR2 SMNVEV come from the germline V gene (reference sequence). This CDR3 reads CASSQVMEDTDTQYF. The CDR3, as DNA: TGTGCCAGCAGTCAGGTGATGGAAGATACAGATACGCAGTATTTT.

There are a few counts of this clone. The chain links TRBV28 to TRBJ2-3; D gene uncertain. The CDR3 spans 15 residues. Germline CDR1 is MDHEN and CDR2 is SYDVKM. V was trimmed by 0 bases and J by 2 bases, leaving 9 bases between them. DNA of the CDR3: TGTGCCAGCAGTTTATGGGGCGGCTCCACAGATACGCAGTATTTT. Translated: CASSLWGGSTDTQYF.

The rearrangement links TRBV28 to TRBJ1-2; no firm D call. V lost 3 bases, J lost 1 base, and 12 bases lay in between. The germline gives CDR1 MDHEN, CDR2 SYDVKM. This CDR3 is built from 15 residues. The CDR3 sequence: CASSLGGLLNYGYTF. The CDR3 DNA reads as TGTGCCAGCAGTTTGGGAGGTCTCCTTAACTATGGCTACACCTTC.

The chain carries TRBV5-5 and TRBJ2-7; no reliable D call. Germline CDR1 and CDR2: SGHKS and YYEKEE (reference sequence). The CDR3 spans 16 residues. Trimming took off 0 bases at V and 2 bases at J, with 15 bases between the two ends. The chain's CDR3 is CASSLAHLTRTYEQYF. DNA for the CDR3: TGTGCCAGCAGCTTGGCCCACCTGACAAGAACCTACGAGCAGTACTTC.

V and J are TRBV5-1 and TRBJ2-7, with 7 bases that match TRBD2. The ends lost 3 bases at V and 1 base at J; junction bases unmatched: 10. CDR3 size: 16 residues. Germline-derived CDR1 and CDR2 are SGHRS and YFSETQ. For the CDR3, the DNA is TGCGCCAGCAGCTACGGAACGGGACTATCGTCCTACGAGCAGTACTTC. Translating gives CASSYGTGLSSYEQYF.